A few counts support the clone carrying this TCR beta chain. Between the trimmed V and J ends, which lost 1 base and 8 bases, there was a span of 6 bases. The length of the CDR3 is 13 residues. Germline assignment: CDR1 SGHNT and CDR2 YENEEA. Method: immunoSEQ multiplex PCR; TCRdb's copy keeps in-frame clones and lacks some. The data contain more than 90,000 clones, around 88% of them singletons. This record comes from a study of identifying expanded T cells in peripheral blood. Sequencing used blood. The TCR originated in a person between 18 and 75 years old in good health. This chain connects TRBV11-3 to TRBJ1-6, with D uncertain. In DNA, the CDR3 is TGTGCCAGCAGCTTAGTTTCCGATTCACCCCTCCACTTT. It encodes CASSLVSDSPLHF.